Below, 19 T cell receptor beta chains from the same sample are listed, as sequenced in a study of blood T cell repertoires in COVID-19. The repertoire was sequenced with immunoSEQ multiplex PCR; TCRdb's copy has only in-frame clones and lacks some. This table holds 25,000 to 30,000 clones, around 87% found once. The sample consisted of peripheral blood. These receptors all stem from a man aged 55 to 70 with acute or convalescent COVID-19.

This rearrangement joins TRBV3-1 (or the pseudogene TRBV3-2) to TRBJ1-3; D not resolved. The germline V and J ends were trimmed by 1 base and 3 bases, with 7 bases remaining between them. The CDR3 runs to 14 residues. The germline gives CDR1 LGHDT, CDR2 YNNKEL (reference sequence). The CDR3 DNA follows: TGTGCCAGCAGCCAAGGCTCCAGTGGAAACACCATATATTTT. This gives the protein CASSQGSSGNTIYF.

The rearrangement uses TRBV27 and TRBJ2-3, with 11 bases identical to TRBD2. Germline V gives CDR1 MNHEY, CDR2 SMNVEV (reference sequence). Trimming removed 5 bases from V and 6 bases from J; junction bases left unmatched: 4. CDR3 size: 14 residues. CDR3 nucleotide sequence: TGTGCCAGCAGTCAACTAGCGGGAGTCGATACGCAGTATTTT. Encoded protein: CASSQLAGVDTQYF.

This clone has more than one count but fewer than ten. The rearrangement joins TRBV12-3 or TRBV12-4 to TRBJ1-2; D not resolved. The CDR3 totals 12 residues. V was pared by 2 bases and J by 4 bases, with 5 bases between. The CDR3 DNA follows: TGTGCCAGCAGTTTAACAGTCTATGGCTACACCTTC. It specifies CASSLTVYGYTF.

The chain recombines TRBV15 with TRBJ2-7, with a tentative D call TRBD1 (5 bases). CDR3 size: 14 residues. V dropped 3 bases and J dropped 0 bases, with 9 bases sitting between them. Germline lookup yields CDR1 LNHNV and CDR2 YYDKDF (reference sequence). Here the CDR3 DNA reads TGTGCCACCAGCAGGCTCAGGGTCTCCTACGAGCAGTACTTC. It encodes CATSRLRVSYEQYF.

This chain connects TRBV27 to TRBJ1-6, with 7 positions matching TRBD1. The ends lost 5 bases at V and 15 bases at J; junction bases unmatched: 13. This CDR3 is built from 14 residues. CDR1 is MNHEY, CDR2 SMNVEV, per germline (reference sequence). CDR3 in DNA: TGTGCCAGCAGTGTACAGGGGAGTAGCTCAGGCCTCCACTTT. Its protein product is CASSVQGSSSGLHF.

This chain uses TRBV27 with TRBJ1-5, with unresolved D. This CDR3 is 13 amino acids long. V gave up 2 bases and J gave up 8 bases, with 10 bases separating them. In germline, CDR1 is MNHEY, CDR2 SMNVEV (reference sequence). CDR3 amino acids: CASSLRYFEPQHF. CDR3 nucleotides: TGTGCCAGCAGTTTACGTTATTTCGAGCCCCAGCATTTT.

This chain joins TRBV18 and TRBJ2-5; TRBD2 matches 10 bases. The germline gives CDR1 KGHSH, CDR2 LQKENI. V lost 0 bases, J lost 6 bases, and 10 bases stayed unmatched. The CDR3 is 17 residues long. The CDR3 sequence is CASSPPGSGRAGKTQYF. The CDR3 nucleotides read TGTGCCAGCTCACCACCGGGAAGCGGGAGGGCCGGGAAGACCCAGTACTTC. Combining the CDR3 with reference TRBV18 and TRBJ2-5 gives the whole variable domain NAGVMQNPRHLVRRRGQEARLRCSPMKGHSHVYWYRQLPEEGLKFMVYLQKENIIDESGMPKERFSAEFPKEGPSILRIQQVVRGDSAAYFCASSPPGSGRAGKTQYFGPGTRLLVL.

The CDR3, as DNA: TGTGCCAGTAGTATCCTAAACCCGGGACTAGCGGGAGCAACAGATACGCAGTATTTT. It codes for CASSILNPGLAGATDTQYF. The rearrangement links TRBV19 to TRBJ2-3, with 14 bases lining up with TRBD2. The V segment lost 3 bases and the J segment 3 bases; nucleotides outside the gene matches: 11. This CDR3 contains 19 residues. Germline CDR1 reads LNHDA; CDR2 reads SQIVND (reference sequence).

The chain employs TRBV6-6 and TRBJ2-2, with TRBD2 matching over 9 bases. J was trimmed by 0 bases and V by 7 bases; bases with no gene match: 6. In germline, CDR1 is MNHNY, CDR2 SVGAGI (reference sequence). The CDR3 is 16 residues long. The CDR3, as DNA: TGTGCCAGCAAGGTACTAGCGGGCTCGAACACCGGGGAGCTGTTTTTT. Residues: CASKVLAGSNTGELFF.

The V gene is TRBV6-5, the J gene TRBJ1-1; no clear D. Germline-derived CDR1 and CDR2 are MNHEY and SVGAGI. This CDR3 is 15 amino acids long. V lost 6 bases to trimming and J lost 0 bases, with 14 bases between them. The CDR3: CASSRVNLLNTEAFF. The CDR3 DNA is TGTGCCAGCAGCCGGGTTAATCTATTGAACACTGAAGCTTTCTTT.

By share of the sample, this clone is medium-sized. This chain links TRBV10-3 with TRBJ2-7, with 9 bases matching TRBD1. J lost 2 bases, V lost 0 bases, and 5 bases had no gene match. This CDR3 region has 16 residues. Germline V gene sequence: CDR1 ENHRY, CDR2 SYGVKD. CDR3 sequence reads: CAISESVGQGPYEQYF. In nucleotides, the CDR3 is TGTGCCATCAGTGAGTCGGTGGGACAGGGTCCCTACGAGCAGTACTTC.

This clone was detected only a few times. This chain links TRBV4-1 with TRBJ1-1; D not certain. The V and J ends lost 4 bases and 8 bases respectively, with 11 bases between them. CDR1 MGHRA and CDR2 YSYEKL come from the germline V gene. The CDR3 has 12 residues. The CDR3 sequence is CASSPLAGEAFF. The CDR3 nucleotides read TGCGCCAGCAGCCCCCTGGCCGGGGAAGCTTTCTTT.

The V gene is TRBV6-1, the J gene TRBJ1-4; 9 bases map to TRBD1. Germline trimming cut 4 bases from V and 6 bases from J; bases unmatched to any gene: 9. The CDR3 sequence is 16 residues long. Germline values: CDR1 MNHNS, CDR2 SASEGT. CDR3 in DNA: TGTGCCAGCAGTGCCAACACCGGGACAGGGTATGAAAAACTGTTTTTT. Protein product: CASSANTGTGYEKLFF.

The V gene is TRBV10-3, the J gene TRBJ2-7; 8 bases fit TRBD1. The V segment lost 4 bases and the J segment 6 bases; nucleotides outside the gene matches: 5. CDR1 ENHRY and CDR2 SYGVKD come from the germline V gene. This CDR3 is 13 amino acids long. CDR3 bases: TGTGCCATCAGTGGGACAGGGATGAGCGAGCAGTACTTC. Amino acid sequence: CAISGTGMSEQYF.

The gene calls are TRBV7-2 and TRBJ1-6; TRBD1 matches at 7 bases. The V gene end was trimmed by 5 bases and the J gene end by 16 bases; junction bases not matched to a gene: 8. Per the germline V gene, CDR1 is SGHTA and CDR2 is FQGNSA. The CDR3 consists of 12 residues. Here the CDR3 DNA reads TGTGCCAGCAGCCCGGGGACAGTCATTCTCCACTTT. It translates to CASSPGTVILHF.

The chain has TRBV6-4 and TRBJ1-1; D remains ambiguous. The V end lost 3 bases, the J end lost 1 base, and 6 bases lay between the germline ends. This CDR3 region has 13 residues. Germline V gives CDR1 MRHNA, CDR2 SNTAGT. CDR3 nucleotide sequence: TGTGCCAGCAGTGAAATTAGGAACACTGAAGCTTTCTTT. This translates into CASSEIRNTEAFF.

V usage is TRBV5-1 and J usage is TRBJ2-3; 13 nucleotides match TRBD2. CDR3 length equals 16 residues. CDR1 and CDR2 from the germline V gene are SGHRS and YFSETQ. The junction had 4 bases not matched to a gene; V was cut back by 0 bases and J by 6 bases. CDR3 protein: CASSLDTLAGGDTQYF. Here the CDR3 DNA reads TGCGCCAGCAGCTTGGACACACTAGCGGGAGGGGATACGCAGTATTTT.

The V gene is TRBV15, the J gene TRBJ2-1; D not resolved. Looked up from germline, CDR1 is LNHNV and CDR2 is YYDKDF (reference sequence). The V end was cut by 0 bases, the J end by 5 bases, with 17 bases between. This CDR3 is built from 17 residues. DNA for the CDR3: TGTGCCACCAGCAGAGATGTCAGGCTATCGATACACAATGAGCAGTTCTTC. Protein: CATSRDVRLSIHNEQFF.

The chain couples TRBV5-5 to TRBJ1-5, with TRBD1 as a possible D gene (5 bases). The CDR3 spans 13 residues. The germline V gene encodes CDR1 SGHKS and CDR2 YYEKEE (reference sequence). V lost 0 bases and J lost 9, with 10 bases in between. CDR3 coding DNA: TGTGCCAGCAGCTTGGGGCAGGGATGGCCCCAGCATTTT. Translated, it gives CASSLGQGWPQHF.